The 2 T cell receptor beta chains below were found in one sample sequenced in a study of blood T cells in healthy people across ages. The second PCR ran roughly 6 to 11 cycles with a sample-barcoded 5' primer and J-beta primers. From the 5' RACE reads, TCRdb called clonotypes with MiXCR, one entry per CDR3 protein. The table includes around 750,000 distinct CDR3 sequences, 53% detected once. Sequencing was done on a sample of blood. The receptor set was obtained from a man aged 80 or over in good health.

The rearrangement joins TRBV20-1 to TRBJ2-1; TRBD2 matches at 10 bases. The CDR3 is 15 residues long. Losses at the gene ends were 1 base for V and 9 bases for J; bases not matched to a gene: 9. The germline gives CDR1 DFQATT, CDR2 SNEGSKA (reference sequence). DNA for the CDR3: TGCAGTGCTAGAGGGGGACTAGCGAGGGACGGTGAGCAGTTCTTC. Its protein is CSARGGLARDGEQFF.

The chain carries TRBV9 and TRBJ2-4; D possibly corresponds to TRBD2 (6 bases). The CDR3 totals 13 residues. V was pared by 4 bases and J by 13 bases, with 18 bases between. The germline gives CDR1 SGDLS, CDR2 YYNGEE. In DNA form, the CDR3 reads TGTGCCAGCAGCCCTCGACTAGGGGAGCAGCAGTACTTC. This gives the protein CASSPRLGEQQYF.